These 13 T cell receptor beta chains originate from one sample sequenced in a study of blood T cell repertoires in COVID-19. Clones were sequenced by immunoSEQ multiplex PCR, and TCRdb holds only the in-frame ones, with some missing. This sample has around 280,000 clones, with around 86% found just once. The sample was peripheral blood. These receptors were taken from a woman in her twenties or thirties who had recovered from COVID-19.

The rearrangement links TRBV10-3 to TRBJ2-3; TRBD2 is a possible D gene (5 bases). The CDR3 is made up of 12 amino acids. V was shortened by 4 bases and J by 4 bases, with 6 bases between the two germline ends. Germline loops: CDR1 ENHRY, CDR2 SYGVKD. The CDR3 DNA reads TGTGCCATCAGTGGGACTTCAGATACGCAGTATTTT. It is translated as CAISGTSDTQYF.

V and J are TRBV4-1 and TRBJ2-2, with TRBD1 identical over 9 bases. With 1 base clipped from V and 6 bases from J, the junction kept 6 bases outside the gene matches. The CDR3 consists of 16 residues. Germline CDR1 reads MGHRA; CDR2 reads YSYEKL. The CDR3 bases are TGCGCCAGCAGCCAAGTCCCTGGACAGGGGTCCGGGGAGCTGTTTTTT. Translating gives CASSQVPGQGSGELFF.

This chain joins TRBV2 and TRBJ2-3, with D possibly TRBD2 on 5 matching bases. V was shortened by 8 bases and J by 1 base, with 13 bases between the two germline ends. CDR1 and CDR2 (germline): SNHLY, FYNNEI. The CDR3 runs 14 residues. CDR3 DNA: TGTGCCAGCGTGGACTCCGTCGGCACAGATACGCAGTATTTT. Encoded protein: CASVDSVGTDTQYF. The full variable domain, with the rest looked up from reference TRBV2 and TRBJ2-3, is EPEVTQTPSHQVTQMGQEVILRCVPISNHLYFYWYRQILGQKVEFLVSFYNNEISEKSEIFDDQFSVERPDGSNFTLKIRSTKLEDSAMYFCASVDSVGTDTQYFGPGTRLTVL.

This chain joins TRBV5-6 and TRBJ1-2; a possible D gene is TRBD1 (5 bases). The germline CDR1 and CDR2 sequences are SGHDT and YYEEEE. Trimming left V 0 bases short and J 2 bases short, with 11 bases between. The CDR3 spans 15 residues. CDR3 sequence reads: CASSLVDRPNYGYTF. The CDR3 DNA follows: TGTGCCAGCAGCTTGGTCGACAGACCGAACTATGGCTACACCTTC.

The chain combines TRBV7-9 with TRBJ2-2; possible D gene TRBD1, 5 bases. CDR3 length: 15 residues. In germline, CDR1 is SEHNR, CDR2 FQNEAQ (reference sequence). V lost 3 bases and J 7 bases, leaving 15 bases between the germline ends. CDR3 in DNA: TGTGCCAGCAGCTTCCTACGTGGGGCAGGCGGGGAGCTGTTTTTT. It codes for CASSFLRGAGGELFF.

The chain employs TRBV13 and TRBJ2-1, with D perhaps TRBD1 (6 bases). This CDR3 region has 13 residues. Trimming took off 1 base at V and 9 bases at J, with 10 bases between the two ends. Looked up from germline, CDR1 is PRHDT and CDR2 is FYEKMQ (reference sequence). In DNA form, the CDR3 reads TGTGCCAGCAGCTTAGACAGGGATGGTGAGCAGTTCTTC. Translating it yields CASSLDRDGEQFF.

This chain links TRBV20-1 with TRBJ1-1, with D unclear. Germline V gene lookup returns CDR1 DFQATT and CDR2 SNEGSKA (reference sequence). The CDR3 is 11 amino acids. The CDR3 spells CGGPELAEAFF. The CDR3 bases are TGCGGAGGACCGGAGTTGGCTGAAGCTTTCTTT.

The chain recombines TRBV19 with TRBJ2-7; 12 nucleotides align to TRBD2. Germline V CDR1 and CDR2: LNHDA, SQIVND (reference sequence). This CDR3 region has 16 residues. The V gene end was trimmed by 5 bases and the J gene end by 4 bases; junction bases not matched to a gene: 9. The CDR3 reads CASSHRTSGMVYEQYF. The CDR3 nucleotides are TGTGCCAGTAGTCATAGGACTAGCGGGATGGTATACGAGCAGTACTTC.

The J gene is TRBJ2-3, the V gene TRBV5-1; 9 bases line up with TRBD1. Germline CDR1 is SGHRS and CDR2 is YFSETQ. The CDR3 runs to 14 residues. The V and J ends lost 5 bases and 3 bases, in that order; junction bases with no gene match: 4. In DNA, the CDR3 is TGCGCCAGCAGTATACAGGGGGCAACAGATACGCAGTATTTT. Its protein product is CASSIQGATDTQYF.

This clone appeared once. This sequence joins TRBV19 and TRBJ1-2, with TRBD1 identical over 9 bases. This CDR3 is 16 amino acids long. CDR1 and CDR2 from the germline V gene are LNHDA and SQIVND (reference sequence). The J segment lost 3 bases and the V segment lost 5 bases, leaving 10 bases of the junction unmatched. The CDR3 DNA follows: TGTGCCAGTAGTCACCCCGGGACAGGGACTTACTATGGCTACACCTTC. It encodes CASSHPGTGTYYGYTF.

This chain uses TRBV2 with TRBJ2-3, with 11 positions matching TRBD2. CDR1 and CDR2 (germline): SNHLY, FYNNEI. The V and J ends lost 1 base and 5 bases, in that order; junction bases with no gene match: 2. There are 15 residues in the CDR3. CDR3: CASSEDLAGGDTQYF. The CDR3 DNA sequence: TGTGCCAGCAGTGAAGATCTAGCGGGGGGAGATACGCAGTATTTT.

This sequence joins TRBV11-2 and TRBJ1-2; a possible D gene is TRBD1 (6 bases). The V and J ends lost 5 bases and 4 bases respectively, with 17 bases between them. CDR1 SGHAT and CDR2 FQNNGV come from the germline V gene. The CDR3 is 15 amino acids. The CDR3 loop reads CASSRTFTGLYGYTF. The CDR3 DNA sequence: TGTGCCAGCAGCCGGACCTTTACAGGGCTCTATGGCTACACCTTC.

The chain links TRBV6-5 to TRBJ1-1; D might be TRBD1 (5 bases). The CDR3 covers 14 residues. Germline V gives CDR1 MNHEY, CDR2 SVGAGI. Deletions cut 6 bases from V and 1 base from J, with 12 bases between. CDR3 sequence reads: CASRPDRQNTEAFF. CDR3 coding DNA: TGTGCCAGCAGACCTGACAGACAGAACACTGAAGCTTTCTTT.